These T cell receptor beta chains were read from a single sample in a study of naive and memory T cell subsets. TCRdb independently ran MiXCR on the 5' RACE reads; one entry per CDR3 protein. The repertoire holds 55,000 to 70,000 distinct CDR3 sequences, with under 10% as singletons. The receptors were gathered from a female donor in good health. The CDR3 runs from the conserved cysteine through the conserved F or W. Fields, in order: V gene, J gene, clone size, D gene, CDR3 protein, CDR3 DNA. A D gene is named only where the DNA matches it firmly. Clone size appears in some rows only: once, few, many, or a class for an expanded clone.

TRBV20-1,TRBJ1-3,many,TRBD1,CSASGRQGSGNTIYF,TGCAGTGCTAGCGGGAGACAGGGCTCTGGAAACACCATATATTTT
TRBV6-2/TRBV6-3,TRBJ2-1,few,TRBD2,CASSYSSAGGNEQFF,TGTGCCAGCAGTTACTCTAGCGCGGGGGGCAATGAGCAGTTCTTC
TRBV7-9,TRBJ1-6,few,.,CASSLVRTVNSPLHF,TGTGCCAGCAGCTTAGTTCGGACAGTTAATTCACCCCTCCACTTT
TRBV11-3,TRBJ1-1,many,.,CASSLDGPNTEAFF,TGTGCCAGCAGCTTAGATGGACCCAACACTGAAGCTTTCTTT
TRBV18,TRBJ1-5,few,TRBD1,CASSPTKGQRHQPQHF,TGTGCCAGCTCTCCAACAAAGGGACAGAGGCATCAGCCCCAGCATTTT
TRBV29-1,TRBJ1-2,.,.,CSAGQHIGYGDTF,TGCAGCGCGGGCCAGCACATCGGCTATGGCGACACCTTC
TRBV2,TRBJ2-3,many,.,CASLILRDKTDTQYF,TGTGCCAGCCTCATTCTACGGGACAAAACAGATACGCAGTATTTT
TRBV3-1,TRBJ1-5,many,.,CASSQFGGQPQHF,TGTGCCAGCAGCCAGTTCGGGGGACAGCCCCAGCATTTT
TRBV3-1,TRBJ2-7,.,.,CASSPTQLKTGTPHEQYF,TGTGCCAGCAGCCCCACTCAGTTAAAGACAGGGACTCCCCACGAGCAGTACTTC
TRBV27,TRBJ1-5,many,.,CASHPGWGLVQPQHF,TGTGCCAGCCACCCAGGTTGGGGGTTGGTTCAGCCCCAGCATTTT
TRBV14,TRBJ1-1,.,.,CASSRYGLDTEAFF,TGTGCCAGCAGCCGATACGGGTTGGACACTGAAGCTTTCTTT
TRBV4-3,TRBJ1-6,.,.,CASSQDRDSPLHF,TGCGCCAGCAGCCAAGATCGGGATTCACCCCTCCACTTT
TRBV18,TRBJ2-5,.,.,CASSPTAREETQYF,TGTGCCAGCTCACCTACGGCCAGGGAAGAGACCCAGTACTTC
TRBV19,TRBJ2-2,few,TRBD2,CASSRSRGGNTGELFF,TGTGCCAGTAGTAGAAGCCGCGGGGGAAACACCGGGGAGCTGTTTTTT
TRBV5-6,TRBJ2-5,many,.,CASTIRIQETQYF,TGTGCCAGCACTATACGGATTCAAGAGACCCAGTACTTC
TRBV6-2/TRBV6-3,TRBJ1-5,many,.,CASSYGGAGNQPQHF,TGTGCCAGCAGTTATGGTGGGGCGGGCAATCAGCCCCAGCATTTT
TRBV12-3/TRBV12-4,TRBJ1-2,many,.,CASSAGNYGYTF,TGTGCCAGCAGTGCCGGGAACTATGGCTACACCTTC
TRBV20-1,TRBJ2-1,.,TRBD1,CSAMTPQQGANEQFF,TGCAGTGCCATGACCCCACAACAGGGGGCAAATGAGCAGTTCTTC
TRBV3-1,TRBJ1-1,many,.,CASSPRTREGTEAFF,TGTGCCAGCAGCCCCAGGACCAGGGAGGGGACTGAAGCTTTCTTT